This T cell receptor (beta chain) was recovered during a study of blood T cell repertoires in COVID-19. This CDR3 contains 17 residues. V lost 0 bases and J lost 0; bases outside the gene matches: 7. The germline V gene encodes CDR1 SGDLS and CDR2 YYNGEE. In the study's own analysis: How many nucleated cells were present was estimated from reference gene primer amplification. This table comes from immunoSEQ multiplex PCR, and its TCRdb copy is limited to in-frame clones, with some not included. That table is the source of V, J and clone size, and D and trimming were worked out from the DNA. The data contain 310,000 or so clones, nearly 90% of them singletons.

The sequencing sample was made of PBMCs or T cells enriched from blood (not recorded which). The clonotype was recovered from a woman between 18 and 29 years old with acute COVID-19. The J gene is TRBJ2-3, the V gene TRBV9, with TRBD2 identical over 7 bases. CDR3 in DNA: TGTGCCAGCAGCGTAGGGGGCTATAGCGGGAGCACAGATACGCAGTATTTT. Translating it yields CASSVGGYSGSTDTQYF.